This T cell receptor beta chain derives from a study of glioma-infiltrating T cells after dendritic cell vaccination. No glioblastoma patient carried an isocitrate dehydrogenase mutation. Blood PBMC samples: pre-vaccination, two weeks post third vaccination, and at tumor progression. Primers: 60 V beta forward and 13 J beta reverse. Assay: immunoSEQ multiplex PCR; the TCRdb copy retains only in-frame clones and omits some. This table has around 96,000 clones, around 80% appearing once. The input for sequencing was blood, taken before dendritic cell vaccination. The TCR was taken from a human donor with glioblastoma.

The CDR3 nucleotides are TGCGCCAGCAGCTCATACAACGTGAGGGACAGGGAGAACGGCTACACCTTC. This codes for CASSSYNVRDRENGYTF. This rearrangement joins TRBV5-1 to TRBJ1-2; 9 nucleotides match TRBD1. Per germline, CDR1 SGHRS and CDR2 YFSETQ. The CDR3 is made up of 17 amino acids. V lost 3 bases, J lost 8 bases, and 17 bases stayed unmatched.